This record concerns one T cell receptor (beta chain) sequence. In the authors' workflow: Reference gene primers were amplified, and this amplification served to estimate nucleated cell counts. TCRdb's table, derived via immunoSEQ multiplex PCR, lists solely in-frame clones and lacks some. That table gives V, J and clone size, and the DNA gave D and trimming. The table includes some 200,000 clones, 86% detected once. The CDR3 sequence is 16 residues long. V lost 2 bases, J lost 3 bases, and 10 bases stayed unmatched. The germline V gene encodes CDR1 SGHDT and CDR2 YYEEEE. The data belong to a study of blood T cell repertoires in COVID-19. Overall study: The analysed material was cDNA or gDNA that came from T cells, B-cell-depleted T cells, or PBMCs.

This TCR was recovered from a man older than 75 with acute or convalescent COVID-19. The chain has TRBV5-6 and TRBJ2-7; 8 bases line up with TRBD1. The sample consisted of peripheral blood. The CDR3 sequence: CASSFLQGADRYEQYF. CDR3 bases: TGTGCCAGCAGCTTCCTCCAGGGGGCTGACCGCTACGAGCAGTACTTC. The full variable domain, its missing parts supplied by reference TRBV5-6 and TRBJ2-7, is DAGVTQSPTHLIKTRGQQVTLRCSPKSGHDTVSWYQQALGQGPQFIFQYYEEEERQRGNFPDRFSGHQFPNYSSELNVNALLLGDSALYLCASSFLQGADRYEQYFGPGTRLTVT.